This TCR beta chain was retrieved from a study of Ad26.COV2.S vaccination and SARS-CoV-2 variants. Study-wide background: Participants got Ad26.COV2.S intramuscularly, once or twice 56 days apart. Study-level results: Responses of T cells in total may have been underestimated by the TCR breadth and depth analyses. After vaccination, substantial breadth of spike-specific CD8+ and CD4+ responses was reported.

In regard to this clone: Its target is unknown.

Treatment given: some 20 received Ad26.COV2.S at low or high dose, single or two shots; roughly 5 received placebo; per-sample allocation not given. The study sampled participants on day 63 after the first vaccine or placebo injection. Boston hosted the donor, who was an adult aged 18-55 years. The CDR3 consists of 13 residues. Trimming took 4 bases from V and 1 from J, leaving 8 bases between them. Germline CDR1 reads SGHRS; CDR2 reads YFSETQ. The repertoire was sequenced with immunoSEQ multiplex PCR; TCRdb's copy has only in-frame clones and lacks some. The sample shows roughly 350,000 clones, 80% to 90% of them seen only once.

V usage is TRBV5-1 and J usage is TRBJ1-1; no definite D call. This sample comprised peripheral blood, obtained in a trial of Ad26.COV2.S vaccine versus placebo. The clonotype was recovered from a person aged 18-65 years who received the Ad26.COV2.S COVID-19 vaccine or a placebo. The CDR3 loop reads CASSGGPNTEAFF. The CDR3 DNA reads TGCGCCAGCAGCGGAGGACCGAACACTGAAGCTTTCTTT.